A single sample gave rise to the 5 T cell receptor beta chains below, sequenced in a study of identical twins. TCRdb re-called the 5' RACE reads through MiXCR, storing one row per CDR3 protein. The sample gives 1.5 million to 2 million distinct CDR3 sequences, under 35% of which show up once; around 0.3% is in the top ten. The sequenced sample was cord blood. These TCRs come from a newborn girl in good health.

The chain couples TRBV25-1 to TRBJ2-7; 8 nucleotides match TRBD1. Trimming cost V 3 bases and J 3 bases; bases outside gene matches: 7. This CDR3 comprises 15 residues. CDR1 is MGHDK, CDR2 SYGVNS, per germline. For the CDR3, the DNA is TGTGCCAGCAGTGACCCACGGACAGGGAACTACGAGCAGTACTTC. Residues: CASSDPRTGNYEQYF.

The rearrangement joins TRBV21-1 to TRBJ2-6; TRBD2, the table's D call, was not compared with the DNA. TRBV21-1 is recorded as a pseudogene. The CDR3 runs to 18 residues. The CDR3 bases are TGTGCCAGCAGCAAAGTAGCGCGGGAGGTCTCCGGGGCCAACGTCCTGACTTTC. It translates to CASSKVAREVSGANVLTF.

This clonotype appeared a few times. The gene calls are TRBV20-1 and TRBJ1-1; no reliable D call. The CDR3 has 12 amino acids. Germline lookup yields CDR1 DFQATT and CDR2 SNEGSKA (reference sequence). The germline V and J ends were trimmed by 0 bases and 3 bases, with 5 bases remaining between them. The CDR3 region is CSARDRYTEAFF. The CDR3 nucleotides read TGCAGTGCTAGAGATAGGTACACTGAAGCTTTCTTT.

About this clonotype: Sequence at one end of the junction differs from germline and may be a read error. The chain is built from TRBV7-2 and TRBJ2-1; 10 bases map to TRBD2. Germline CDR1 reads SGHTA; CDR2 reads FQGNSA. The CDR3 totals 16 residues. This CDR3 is CAGSLLRLAGVDEQFF. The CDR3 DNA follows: TGTGCCGGCAGCTTACTACGGCTAGCGGGAGTGGATGAGCAGTTCTTC.

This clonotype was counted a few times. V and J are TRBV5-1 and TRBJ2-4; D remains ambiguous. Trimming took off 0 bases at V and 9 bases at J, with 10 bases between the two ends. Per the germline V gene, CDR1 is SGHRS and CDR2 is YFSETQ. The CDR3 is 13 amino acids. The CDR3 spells CASSLAPLGIQYF. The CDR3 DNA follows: TGCGCCAGCAGCTTGGCTCCCTTGGGCATTCAGTACTTC.